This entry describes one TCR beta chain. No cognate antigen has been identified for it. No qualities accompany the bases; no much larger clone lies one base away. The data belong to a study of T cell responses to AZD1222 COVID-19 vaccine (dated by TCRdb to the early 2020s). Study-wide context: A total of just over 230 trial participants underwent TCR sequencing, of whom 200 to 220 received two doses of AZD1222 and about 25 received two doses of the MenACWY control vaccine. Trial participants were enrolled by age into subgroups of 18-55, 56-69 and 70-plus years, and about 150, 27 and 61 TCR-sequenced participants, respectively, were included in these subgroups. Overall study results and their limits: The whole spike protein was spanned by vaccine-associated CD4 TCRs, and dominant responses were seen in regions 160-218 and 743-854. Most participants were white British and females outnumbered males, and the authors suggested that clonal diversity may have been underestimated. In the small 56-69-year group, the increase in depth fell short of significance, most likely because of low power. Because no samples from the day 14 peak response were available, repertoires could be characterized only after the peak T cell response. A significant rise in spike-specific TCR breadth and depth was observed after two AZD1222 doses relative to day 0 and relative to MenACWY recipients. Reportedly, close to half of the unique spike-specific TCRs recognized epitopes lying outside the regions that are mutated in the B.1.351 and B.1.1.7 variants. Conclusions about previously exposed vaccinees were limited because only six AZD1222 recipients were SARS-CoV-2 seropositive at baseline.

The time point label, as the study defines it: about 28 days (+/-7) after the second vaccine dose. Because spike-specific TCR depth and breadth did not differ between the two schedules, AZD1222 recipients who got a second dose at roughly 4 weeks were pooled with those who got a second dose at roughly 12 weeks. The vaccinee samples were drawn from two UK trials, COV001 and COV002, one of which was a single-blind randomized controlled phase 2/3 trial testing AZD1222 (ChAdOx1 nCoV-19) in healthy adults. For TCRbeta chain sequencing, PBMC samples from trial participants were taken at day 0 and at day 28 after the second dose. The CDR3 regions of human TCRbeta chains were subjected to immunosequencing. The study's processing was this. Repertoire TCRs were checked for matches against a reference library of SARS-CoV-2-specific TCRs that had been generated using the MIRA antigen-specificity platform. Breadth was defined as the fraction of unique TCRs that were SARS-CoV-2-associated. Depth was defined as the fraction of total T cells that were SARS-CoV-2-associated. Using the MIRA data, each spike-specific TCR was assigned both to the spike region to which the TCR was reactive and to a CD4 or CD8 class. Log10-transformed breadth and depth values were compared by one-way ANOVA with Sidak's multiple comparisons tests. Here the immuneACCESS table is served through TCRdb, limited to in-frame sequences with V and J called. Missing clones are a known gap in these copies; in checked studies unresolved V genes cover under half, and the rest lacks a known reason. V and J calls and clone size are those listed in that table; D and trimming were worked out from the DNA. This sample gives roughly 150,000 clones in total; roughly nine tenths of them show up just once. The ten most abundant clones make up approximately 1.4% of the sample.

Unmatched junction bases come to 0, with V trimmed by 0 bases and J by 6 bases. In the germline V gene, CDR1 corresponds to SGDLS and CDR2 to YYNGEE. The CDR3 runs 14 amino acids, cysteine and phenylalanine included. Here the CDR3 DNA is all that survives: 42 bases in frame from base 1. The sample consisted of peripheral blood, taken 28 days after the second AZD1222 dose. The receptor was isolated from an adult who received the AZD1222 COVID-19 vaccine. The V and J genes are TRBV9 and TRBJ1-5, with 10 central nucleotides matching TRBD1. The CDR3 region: CASSVGDRGQPQHF. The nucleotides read TGTGCCAGCAGCGTAGGGGACAGGGGTCAGCCCCAGCATTTT. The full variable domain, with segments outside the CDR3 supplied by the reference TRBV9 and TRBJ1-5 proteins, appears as DSGVTQTPKHLITATGQRVTLRCSPRSGDLSVYWYQQSLDQGLQFLIQYYNGEERAKGNILERFSAQQFPDLHSELNLSSLELGDSALYFCASSVGDRGQPQHFGDGTRLSIL.